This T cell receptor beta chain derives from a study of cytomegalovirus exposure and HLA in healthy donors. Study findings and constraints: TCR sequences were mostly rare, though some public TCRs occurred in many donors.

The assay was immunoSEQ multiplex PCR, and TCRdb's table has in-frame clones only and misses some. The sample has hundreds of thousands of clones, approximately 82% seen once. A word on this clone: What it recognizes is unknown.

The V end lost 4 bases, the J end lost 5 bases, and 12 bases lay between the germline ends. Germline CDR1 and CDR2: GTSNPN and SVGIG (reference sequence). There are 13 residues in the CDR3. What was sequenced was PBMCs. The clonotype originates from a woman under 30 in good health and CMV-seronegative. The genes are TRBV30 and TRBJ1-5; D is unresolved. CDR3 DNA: TGTGCCTGGACCCAAAGGGCCGATCAGCCCCAGCATTTT. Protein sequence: CAWTQRADQPQHF.